The entry below gives a single T cell receptor beta chain sequence along with its context. The antigen is not known. This sample is part of a study of CD8 T cells in Susac syndrome. Random hexamers were used to reverse transcribe about 0.5 to 1 ug of RNA. One entry per CDR3 protein, called by TCRdb with MiXCR from the immunoSEQ multiplex PCR reads. The table includes 75,000 to 80,000 distinct CDR3 sequences, 94% detected once. Trimming cost V 0 bases and J 3 bases, with 12 bases left between them. This CDR3 spans 14 amino acids. Germline V gene lookup returns CDR1 DFQATT and CDR2 SNEGSKA (reference sequence). Susac syndrome patients met recently defined diagnostic criteria for definite or probable disease. TEMRA cells were FACS-enriched, while CD8+ and CD4+ T cells were negatively isolated. The study, taken as a whole, reports: Among people with Susac, CD8+ clonal expansion was greatest in TEMRA cells and active patients.

V and J are TRBV20-1 and TRBJ2-7; maybe TRBD2 (6 bases). This receptor was obtained from a human donor with Susac syndrome. What was sequenced was CD8+ T cells from PBMCs. The CDR3 region is CSAREEGGVYEQYF. The CDR3 DNA follows: TGCAGTGCTAGAGAGGAGGGCGGTGTCTACGAGCAGTACTTC.